The table lists the clone carrying this TCR beta chain with many counts. Antigen specificity is unknown. The data belong to a study of CD8 T cells in ankylosing spondylitis. Trimming removed 1 base from V and 4 bases from J; junction bases left unmatched: 7. Germline CDR1 and CDR2: MNHNS and SASEGT. The CDR3 loop spans 16 amino acids. Study conclusions and caveats: Among TCR beta sequences, a motif of several highly homologous variants appeared characteristic of ankylosing spondylitis blood. Disease-linked clones reportedly showed significant enrichment in matched ankylosing spondylitis synovial fluid. Clones linked with disease were CD8+ and fairly uncommon in the peripheral blood. A number of the motif variants had already been described in reactive arthritis synovial fluid and blood.

From the 5' RACE reads, TCRdb called clonotypes with MiXCR, one entry per CDR3 protein. The sample records about 160,000 distinct CDR3 sequences, approximately 20% being singletons. The sequencing sample was made of blood, either unsorted or a sorted T cell fraction (not recorded which). J is TRBJ2-1 and V is TRBV6-1; TRBD2 matches at 7 bases. The TCR comes from a male donor with ankylosing spondylitis or in good health (not recorded which). In DNA, the CDR3 is TGTGCCAGCAGTGAAGGGTGGCGGGAGAATTACAATGAGCAGTTCTTC. Amino acid sequence: CASSEGWRENYNEQFF.